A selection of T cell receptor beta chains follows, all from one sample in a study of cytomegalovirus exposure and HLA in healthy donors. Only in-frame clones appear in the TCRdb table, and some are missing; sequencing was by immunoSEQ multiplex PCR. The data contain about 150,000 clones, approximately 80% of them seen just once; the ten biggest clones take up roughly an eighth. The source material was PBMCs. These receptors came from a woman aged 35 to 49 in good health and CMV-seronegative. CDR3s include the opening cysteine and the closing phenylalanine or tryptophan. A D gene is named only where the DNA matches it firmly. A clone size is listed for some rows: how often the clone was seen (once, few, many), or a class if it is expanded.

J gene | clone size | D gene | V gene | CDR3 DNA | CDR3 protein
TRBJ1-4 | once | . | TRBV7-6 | TGTGCCAGCAGCTTAGCGGGGCTTTCGAATGAAAAACTGTTTTTT | CASSLAGLSNEKLFF
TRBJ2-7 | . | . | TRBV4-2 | TGTGCCAGCAGCCACAACTATAATGCCTACGAGCAGTACTTC | CASSHNYNAYEQYF
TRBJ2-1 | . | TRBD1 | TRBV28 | TGTGCCAGCAGTTTACGATCAGGGACAGGGTTACATGAGCAGTTCTTC | CASSLRSGTGLHEQFF
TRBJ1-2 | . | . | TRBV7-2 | TGTGCCAGCCGAAAGGCAGGTAAAGATGGCTACACCTTC | CASRKAGKDGYTF
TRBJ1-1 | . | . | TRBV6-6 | TGTGCCAGCAGTTCCCCGGGGAAGAACACTGAAGCTTTCTTT | CASSSPGKNTEAFF
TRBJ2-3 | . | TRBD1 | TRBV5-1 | TGCGCCAGCAGCCGGGACAGGGGGCAGGCGGATACGCAGTATTTT | CASSRDRGQADTQYF
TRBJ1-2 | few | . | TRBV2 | TGTGCCAGCATCGGTCCGGGTGCTTCTTTTACTAACTATGGCTACACCTTC | CASIGPGASFTNYGYTF
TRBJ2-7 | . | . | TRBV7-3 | TGTGCCAGCAGCCCCTCGACAGGTCTCCAGTACGAGCAGTACTTC | CASSPSTGLQYEQYF
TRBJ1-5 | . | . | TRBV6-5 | TGTGCCAGCAGTTACTCGGCCCAATATAGCAATCAGCCCCAGCATTTT | CASSYSAQYSNQPQHF
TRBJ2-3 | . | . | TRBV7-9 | TGTGCCAGCAGCTTGCTGAGTAGCGATACGCAGTATTTT | CASSLLSSDTQYF
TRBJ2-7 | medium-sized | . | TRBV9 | TGTGCCAGCAGCGTAACAGCGGGCCGCTACGAGCAGTACTTC | CASSVTAGRYEQYF
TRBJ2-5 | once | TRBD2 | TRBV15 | TGTGCCACCAGCTCCCTAGCGGGACAAGAGACCCAGTACTTC | CATSSLAGQETQYF
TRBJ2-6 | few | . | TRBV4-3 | TGCTCCCTTCCCGGCGAGTCACCGCCCTCTGGGGCCAACGGCCTGACTTTC | CSLPGESPPSGANGLTF
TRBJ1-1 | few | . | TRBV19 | TGTGCCAGTAGTATCTTGGGGGGGATGAACACTGAAGCTTTCTTT | CASSILGGMNTEAFF
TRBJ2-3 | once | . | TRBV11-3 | TGTGCCAGCAGCTTAACTAGTTCCACAGATACGCAGTATTTT | CASSLTSSTDTQYF
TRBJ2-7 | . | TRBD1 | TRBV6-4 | TGTGCCAGCAGTCGGGGTGGGGACAGGGGATCCTACGAGCAGTACTTC | CASSRGGDRGSYEQYF
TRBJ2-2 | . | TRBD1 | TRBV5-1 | TGCGCCAGCACGGGGCCAGGGGGTGACACCGGGGAGCTGTTTTTT | CASTGPGGDTGELFF
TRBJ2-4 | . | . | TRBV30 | TGTGCCTGGAGTGGCACTCTTATTTCCAAAAACATTCAGTACTTC | CAWSGTLISKNIQYF
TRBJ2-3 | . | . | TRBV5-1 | TGCGCCAGCAGCTTGGGTGTGGGGGCACGCACAGATACGCAGTATTTT | CASSLGVGARTDTQYF
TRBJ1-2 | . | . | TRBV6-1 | TGTGCCAGCAGTGAGCCGACAGGAGGCTACACCTTC | CASSEPTGGYTF
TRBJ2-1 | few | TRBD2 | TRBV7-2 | TGTGCCAGTGTAGCGGGGTATGAGCAGTTCTTC | CASVAGYEQFF
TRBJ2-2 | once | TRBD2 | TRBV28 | TGTGCCAGCCGAGGGCGAATAGCGGGAGGGAACACCGGGGAGCTGTTTTTT | CASRGRIAGGNTGELFF
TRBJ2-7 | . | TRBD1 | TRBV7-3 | TGTGCCAGCAGCTCGACCGGACAGGGAGAGTACGAGCAGTACTTC | CASSSTGQGEYEQYF
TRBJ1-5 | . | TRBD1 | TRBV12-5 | TGTGCTAGTGCCGAAGGGACAGCCCATCGCGCCGATCAGCCCCAGCATTTT | CASAEGTAHRADQPQHF
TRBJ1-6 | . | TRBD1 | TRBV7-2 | TGTGCCAGCAGCCAGGGACAGGGGGGGATTTCACCCCTCCACTTT | CASSQGQGGISPLHF
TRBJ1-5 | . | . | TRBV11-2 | TGTGCCAGCAGCCTGGGCGGGCAGGGGCTGAATCAGCCCCAGCATTTT | CASSLGGQGLNQPQHF
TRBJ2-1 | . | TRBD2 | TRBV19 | TGTGCCAGTAGTATAGTAGCGGGAGAAGGCTACAATGAGCAGTTCTTC | CASSIVAGEGYNEQFF
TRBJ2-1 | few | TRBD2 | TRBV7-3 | TGTGCCAGCAGCTTAACCTGGGATAGCGGGAGAAATGAGCAGTTCTTC | CASSLTWDSGRNEQFF
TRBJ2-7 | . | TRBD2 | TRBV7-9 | TGTTCCAGCAGCTTAGTTTCTAGCGGCGTTAGCGAGCAGTACTTC | CSSSLVSSGVSEQYF
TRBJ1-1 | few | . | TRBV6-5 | TGTGCCAGCAGTTACTCGGCGGGGACCACTGAAGCTTTCTTT | CASSYSAGTTEAFF
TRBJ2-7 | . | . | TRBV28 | TGTGCCAGCAATCGGAGGCGGGGAGGATACAGGGGGGGCGAGCAGTACTTC | CASNRRRGGYRGGEQYF
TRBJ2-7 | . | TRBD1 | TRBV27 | TGTGCCAGCAGCGGACCGGGACAGACCTACGAGCAGTACTTC | CASSGPGQTYEQYF
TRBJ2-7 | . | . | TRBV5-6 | TGTGCCAGCAGCTTTATCTCTACGCGGGAGCAGTACTTC | CASSFISTREQYF
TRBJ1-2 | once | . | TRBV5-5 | TGTGCCAGCAGCTTGAGCAGTGGAGTTGGCTACACCTTC | CASSLSSGVGYTF
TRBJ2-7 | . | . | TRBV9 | TGTGCCAGCAGCGTAGAGATGAGGGACATGACCCTCTACGAGCAGTACTTC | CASSVEMRDMTLYEQYF